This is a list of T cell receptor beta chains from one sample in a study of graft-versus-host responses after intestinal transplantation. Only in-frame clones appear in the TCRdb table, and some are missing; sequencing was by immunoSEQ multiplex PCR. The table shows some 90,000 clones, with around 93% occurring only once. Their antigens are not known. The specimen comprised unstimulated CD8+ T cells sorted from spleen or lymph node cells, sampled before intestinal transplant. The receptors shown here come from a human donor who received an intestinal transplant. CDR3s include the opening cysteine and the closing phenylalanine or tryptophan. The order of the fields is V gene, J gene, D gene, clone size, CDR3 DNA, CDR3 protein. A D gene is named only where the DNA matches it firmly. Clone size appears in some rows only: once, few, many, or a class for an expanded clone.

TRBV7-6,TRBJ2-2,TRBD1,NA,TGTGCCAGCAGCTTAGTCGTGCAGGGGGCGCGCACCGGGGAGCTGTTTTTT,CASSLVVQGARTGELFF
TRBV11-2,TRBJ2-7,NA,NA,TGTGCCAGCAGCTTTACTGGCTCCGGACATTCCTTCTCCTACGAGCAGTACTTC,CASSFTGSGHSFSYEQYF
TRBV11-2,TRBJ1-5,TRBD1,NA,TGTGCCAGCAGCTTAGTTCCAGGGGGGAAATTGTATAGCAATCAGCCCCAGCATTTT,CASSLVPGGKLYSNQPQHF
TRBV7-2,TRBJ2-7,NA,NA,TGTGCCAGCAGCTTCCCCGGGTCCTACGAGCAGTACTTC,CASSFPGSYEQYF
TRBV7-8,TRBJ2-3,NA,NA,TGTGCCAGCAGCTTTACAGGGTTCCGAACAGATACGCAGTATTTT,CASSFTGFRTDTQYF
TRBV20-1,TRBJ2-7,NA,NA,TGCAGTGGGAGGCCCTACGAGCAGTACTTC,CSGRPYEQYF
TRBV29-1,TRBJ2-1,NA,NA,TGCAGCGTTGAAGATGGTGCTCAGTACCATGAGCAGTTCTTC,CSVEDGAQYHEQFF
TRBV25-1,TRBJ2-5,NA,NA,TGTGCCAGCAGTGATTACAGGGTTGAGACCCAGTACTTC,CASSDYRVETQYF
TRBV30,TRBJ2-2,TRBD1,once,TGTGCCTGGAGTCTGGGACAGGGGGACACCGGGGAGCTGTTTTTT,CAWSLGQGDTGELFF
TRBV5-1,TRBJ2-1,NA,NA,TGCGCCAGCAGCTTGGATCGACTCCCCAATGAGCAGTTCTTC,CASSLDRLPNEQFF
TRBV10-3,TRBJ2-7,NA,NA,TGTGCCATCAGTGACAACAGGGTCTACGAGCAGTACTTC,CAISDNRVYEQYF
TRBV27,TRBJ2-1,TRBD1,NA,TGTGCCAGCAGTTTAGGACAGGGTTTATACAATGAGCAGTTCTTC,CASSLGQGLYNEQFF
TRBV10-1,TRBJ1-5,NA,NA,TGCGCCAGCAGTGAGTCGCAGGAGGGACAGCCCCAGCATTTT,CASSESQEGQPQHF
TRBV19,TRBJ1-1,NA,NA,TGTGCCAGTAGTTTTGCTGGGGGGGGGAACACTGAAGCTTTCTTT,CASSFAGGGNTEAFF
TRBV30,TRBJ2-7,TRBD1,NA,TGTGCCTGGACTGGAGGAAGGGGGCGTGCCCTTTCCGAGCAGTACTTC,CAWTGGRGRALSEQYF
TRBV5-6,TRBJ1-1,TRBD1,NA,TGTGCCAGCAGCTTGACAGGGGGTTGGAACACTGAAGCTTTCTTT,CASSLTGGWNTEAFF
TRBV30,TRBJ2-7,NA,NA,TGTGCCTTCTTACCCCGGACAGCAGCCTCCTACGAGCAGTACTTC,CAFLPRTAASYEQYF
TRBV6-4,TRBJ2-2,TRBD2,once,TGTGCCAGCAGTGTCACTAGCGAACTAAACACCGGGGAGCTGTTTTTT,CASSVTSELNTGELFF
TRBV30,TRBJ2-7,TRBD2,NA,TGTGCCTGGAGTGTATTGGGAGGGAACTACGAGCAGTACTTC,CAWSVLGGNYEQYF